A single sample is the source of the 6 T cell receptor beta chains below, sequenced in a study of Ad26.COV2.S vaccination and SARS-CoV-2 variants. Treatment indicated: around 19 received Ad26.COV2.S at low or high dose, single or two shots; about 5 received placebo; per-sample allocation not given. The investigators took samples on day 63 after the first vaccine or placebo injection. Data came from immunoSEQ multiplex PCR; TCRdb stores just in-frame clones and leaves some out. The table lists hundreds of thousands of clones, about 88% of them singletons. The source material was peripheral blood, sampled in a trial of Ad26.COV2.S vaccine versus placebo. The receptor source for this set is a person aged 18-65 years who received the Ad26.COV2.S COVID-19 vaccine or a placebo.

The chain employs TRBV24-1 and TRBJ2-2; D ambiguous. V was clipped by 8 bases and J by 2 bases, with 8 bases between them. In germline, CDR1 is KGHDR, CDR2 SFDVKD. The CDR3 is 13 residues long. The CDR3 here is CATTDTNTGELFF. The CDR3 DNA reads TGTGCCACCACCGACACCAACACCGGGGAGCTGTTTTTT.

This clone was recorded only once. This CDR3 is CATSRGTGNLFF. CDR3 sequence (DNA): TGTGCCACCAGCAGAGGGACAGGGAATCTGTTTTTT. V and J are TRBV15 and TRBJ1-4; 8 bases agree with TRBD1. This CDR3 spans 12 amino acids. V lost 1 base, J lost 14 bases, and 3 bases stayed unmatched. Germline loops: CDR1 LNHNV, CDR2 YYDKDF (reference sequence). Full variable domain (remainder filled in from reference TRBV15 and TRBJ1-4): DAMVIQNPRYQVTQFGKPVTLSCSQTLNHNVMYWYQQKSSQAPKLLFHYYDKDFNNEADTPDNFQSRRPNTSFCFLDIRSPGLGDTAMYLCATSRGTGNLFFGSGTQLSVL.

This rearrangement joins TRBV19 to TRBJ2-3; D remains ambiguous. CDR3 length: 16 residues. Trimming shortened V by 9 bases and J by 1 base, and 20 bases separated the two germline ends. Germline V CDR1 and CDR2: LNHDA, SQIVND (reference sequence). The CDR3 is CASAPSGGVRTDTQYF. In nucleotides, the CDR3 is TGTGCCAGCGCTCCTTCGGGCGGCGTCCGCACAGATACGCAGTATTTT. Drawing the rest from reference TRBV19 and TRBJ2-3, the complete variable domain is DGGITQSPKYLFRKEGQNVTLSCEQNLNHDAMYWYRQDPGQGLRLIYYSQIVNDFQKGDIAEGYSVSREKKESFPLTVTSAQKNPTAFYLCASAPSGGVRTDTQYFGPGTRLTVL.

This chain uses TRBV27 with TRBJ2-3; possibly TRBD2 for D (6 bases). CDR3 length: 18 amino acids. Germline V CDR1 and CDR2: MNHEY, SMNVEV (reference sequence). The V and J ends lost 5 bases and 0 bases respectively, with 21 bases between them. The DNA of the CDR3 is TGTGCCAGCAGTCCCCGCTTTGGCGGGATAGTTAGCACAGATACGCAGTATTTT. Its protein product is CASSPRFGGIVSTDTQYF.

V gene TRBV27 combines with J gene TRBJ2-7; D not certain. Germline CDR1 reads MNHEY; CDR2 reads SMNVEV (reference sequence). Trimming removed 6 bases from V and 4 bases from J, with 16 bases in between. CDR3 size: 14 residues. CDR3 loop: CASSTPRRRYEQYF. CDR3 nucleotides: TGTGCCAGCAGCACACCTCGACGGAGATACGAGCAGTACTTC.

This clone came up many times. The chain couples TRBV10-3 to TRBJ1-6; perhaps TRBD1 as D (6 bases). CDR3 size: 15 residues. The germline V gene encodes CDR1 ENHRY and CDR2 SYGVKD. Trimming removed 5 bases at V and 9 bases at J, with 17 bases between. CDR3 nucleotide sequence: TGTGCCATCAGTCTGAACAGCGCCAGGGGTTCACCCCTCCACTTT. Amino acids: CAISLNSARGSPLHF.